This T cell receptor (beta chain) was recorded in a study of T cells in Graves' hyperthyroidism and ophthalmopathy (dated by TCRdb to the late 2010s). Background for the entire study: Peripheral blood was collected at initial diagnosis, before any treatment. For training and testing, the roughly 100 patients in the discovery cohort were randomly divided in a 7:3 ratio. Whether ophthalmopathy could be predicted prospectively was tested in an independent validation cohort made up of about 20 hyperthyroidism patients plus 17 patients who later progressed to ophthalmopathy. The study also compared thyroid tissue and blood T-cell repertoires from about six Graves' hyperthyroidism patients. TCR V-J signatures able to tell the groups apart were searched for in a discovery cohort of more than 90 patients, of whom about 40 had Graves' ophthalmopathy and roughly 59 had stable Graves' hyperthyroidism. Once sampling was done, hyperthyroidism patients were given methimazole at a starting dose of 30 mg daily, whereas ophthalmopathy patients were given high-dose intravenous methylprednisolone. The paper reports TCR Vbeta CDR3 sequencing of 135 peripheral blood samples: approximately 41 ophthalmopathy, under 80 hyperthyroidism and approximately 17 progressor patients. Overall study results and their limits: In cross-validation, a model built on a 13 V-J signature told ophthalmopathy apart from stable hyperthyroidism with less than 90% sensitivity and approximately 81% specificity, and in testing the same model reached 80%/75%. In validation, progression to ophthalmopathy was predicted by the model with 55% to 71% sensitivity and just over 72% specificity, a median of roughly 6 months before onset. Sample size was not statistically predetermined, and investigators were not blinded to group allocation. Most expanded thyroid clonotypes (frequency above 0.001) were also found in blood, which suggests that blood repertoires may mirror thyroid immune responses.

The TCR beta CDR3 regions were amplified from the RNA transcripts. The TCR CDR3 was subjected to a first round of RT-PCR using the HTBI primer set and the Qiagen OneStep RT-PCR kit. The libraries were constructed in a second round of multiplex PCR and then size-selected and purified. Sequencing of the libraries was done on an Illumina HiSeq2000 using paired-end 100 bp reads. On the study's bioinformatics: SOAPnuke was used to process the raw data, throwing out any read that contained adapters or uncalled bases, had a mean Phred below 15, or lacked an exact constant-primer or identifier match. COPE v1.2.5 was used to merge high-quality paired reads, and clonotypes were defined as unique nucleotide sequences. MiTCR v1.1 was used to align clonotypes to the IMGT TRBV, TRBD and TRBJ reference segments. Only V-J combinations with frequency above 0.0001, covering roughly 99% of repertoires, were analysed. The TCS score was defined as the ratio of F50 (clonal expansion) to E x V (chaos), calculated using BLOSUM62-based TCRdist between CDR3 peptides within each V-J. Welch's t-statistics and random forest reduced roughly 530 V-J features to some 14, which were used in a naive Bayes classifier (R e1071). The public reads were quality trimmed at Q25 with fastp and then assembled into clones with MiXCR by TCRdb, keeping productive beta chains. For every CDR3 protein sequence, its rows merge into one entry that carries the most common genes and DNA. TCRdb assigned the V and J calls; the authors' analysis was not used. Across this sample there are approximately 430,000 distinct CDR3 sequences, with 15% to 19% seen only once. The biggest ten clones account for approximately 14% of the sample.

The CDR3 runs 13 residues from the cysteine to the phenylalanine. The sequence is cut down to CDR3 DNA, 39 bases in frame from base 1. Based on the germline V gene, the CDR1 and CDR2 sequences are MNHNS and SASEGT. Trimming takes 3 bases from V and 5 bases from J, and the germline ends sit 10 bases apart. This clonotype was recorded a few times. No antigen is known for it. No base qualities exist here, and no much larger clone lies one base off it. A patient counted as having stable Graves' hyperthyroidism if no progression to ophthalmopathy occurred over 18 months of follow-up. Hyperthyroidism patients were newly diagnosed, with disease duration under 2 months, and aged 18 to 65 years. Exclusion was applied to patients with uncontrolled infections, other autoimmune diseases, pregnancy or lactation. Diagnoses were established on the basis of clinical symptoms, serum thyroxine and TRAb, thyroid ultrasound, and orbital computed tomography. PBMCs were isolated from 10 ml of fresh peripheral blood by Ficoll-Paque density gradient centrifugation. Trizol reagent was used to extract total RNA, and RNA quality was then checked on an Agilent 2100 Bioanalyzer.

The sequence was obtained from a woman younger than 30 with Graves' hyperthyroidism. Recombination linked TRBV6-1 to TRBJ1-1; the D gene identity is not certain. The source material was blood. The DNA reads TGTGCCAGCAGTGACAGTAGGGCGACTGAAGCTTTCTTT. Its protein product is CASSDSRATEAFF.